The source of this TCR beta chain is a study of glioma-infiltrating T cells after dendritic cell vaccination (dated by TCRdb to the mid-2010s). At the level of the whole study: A cohort of approximately 15 glioblastoma patients from Phase I and II dendritic cell vaccination trials was included, of whom 9 were newly diagnosed and 6 had recurrent disease. Between the early 2000s and the early 2010s, the patients were given dendritic cell vaccination pulsed with autologous tumor lysate. Survival after dendritic cell vaccination was correlated with TCR sequencing metrics, including TIL content and tumor-blood repertoire overlap. Each patient was given three intradermal dendritic cell vaccine injections, spaced two weeks apart, in the arm below the axilla. The vaccine was prepared from monocyte-derived dendritic cells that were cultured for seven to eight days with IL-4 and GM-CSF and then pulsed overnight with autologous tumor lysate. In glioblastoma patients vaccinated with dendritic cells, deep sequencing of TCR beta CDR3 regions served to measure tumor-infiltrating lymphocyte content and to compare repertoires between tumor and blood.

Using the immunoSEQ assay, TCRB CDR3 regions were amplified from around 2 micrograms of genomic DNA, or from all available DNA when less than that was on hand. The multiplex PCR employed 60 forward primers targeting TCR V beta segments and 13 reverse primers targeting J beta segments. To estimate reads per starting template, synthetic control templates were spiked into each sample at limiting dilution. The Illumina HiSeq System generated 87 bp sequencing reads. The source study handled its data this way. PCR and sequencing errors were removed by a nearest neighbor algorithm that merged closely related sequences. TCR overlap was defined as the percentage of unique tumor TCR beta sequences that were also found in the peripheral blood of the same patient. TCRdb took this table from immuneACCESS and kept in-frame rearrangements with V and J called. Such tables lack part of the clones; where checked against another copy, unresolved V genes explain under half of the gap, and the rest is unexplained. V and J calls plus clone size are reproduced from that table; the DNA served to infer D and trimming. The sample table records 55,000 to 70,000 clones; around 83% of these occur just once. The ten biggest clones cover 9.2% of the sample.

Broader findings and caveats from the paper: No direct relationship between TCR clonality and survival was found, suggesting a diverse polyclonal response may matter. The response model built on TCR overlap across three groups was characterized as speculative, with prospective validation still needed. After dendritic cell vaccination, a higher estimated pretreatment TIL content predicted longer time to progression and longer overall survival. The cohort was small and heterogeneous, and full blood and tumor sets were available for few patients, with initial-recurrent tumor pairs available for even fewer patients.

Patients were selected on the basis of adequate residual fresh-frozen tumor tissue and more than two years of available survival data. None of the glioblastoma patients carried an isocitrate dehydrogenase mutation, although molecular status otherwise varied. PBMC were collected before vaccination, two weeks after the third vaccination, and at tumor progression if tumor progression occurred. The Qiagen DNeasy Blood extraction Kit was used for extraction of genomic DNA. Concerning this clone: Its cognate antigen has yet to be identified. No base quality values were provided; no much bigger clone lies one nucleotide off.

According to the germline V gene (reference sequence), CDR1 reads SEHNR and CDR2 reads FQNEAQ. There are 13 amino acids in the CDR3, from cysteine to phenylalanine inclusive. Here the CDR3 DNA is all that survives: 39 bases in frame from base 1. The V and J ends are trimmed by 5 bases and 0 bases, leaving 4 bases between them. The chain is assembled from TRBV7-9 and TRBJ2-2, with no reliable assignment of the D segment. The material was blood, obtained before dendritic cell vaccination. This sequence originates from a human donor with glioblastoma. In nucleotide form, the sequence is TGTGCCAGCAGCAATACGAACACCGGGGAGCTGTTTTTT. This codes for CASSNTNTGELFF.